These T cell receptor beta chains were read from a single sample in a study of T cell repertoires in cytomegalovirus infection. TCRdb analysed the reads with MiXCR anew, one entry per CDR3 protein. The repertoire consists of 450,000 to 600,000 distinct CDR3 sequences, with about two fifths occurring once and the leading ten covering about 39%. Their antigens remain unidentified. The source material was cultured PBMCs, sampled from culture after CMV antigen stimulation. These receptors came from a human donor in good health (CMV status not recorded). Some clones in this sample may be carry-over from other donors' samples. Each CDR3 is given with its conserved first and last residue. The D gene is left open where the match is weak. Not every row has a clone size; where given, it reads once, few, many or a size class.

J gene | D gene | clone size | V gene | CDR3 protein | CDR3 DNA
TRBJ1-2 | - | once | TRBV7-4 | CASSFAQGSGYTF | TGTGCCAGCAGCTTCGCACAGGGTTCTGGCTACACCTTC
TRBJ2-7 | TRBD2 | once | TRBV20-1 | CSATGLAGDYEQYF | TGCAGTGCTACGGGACTAGCGGGAGATTACGAGCAGTACTTC
TRBJ2-5 | - | many | TRBV7-2 | CATLWGRSGETQYF | TGTGCCACGCTATGGGGCCGATCGGGAGAGACCCAGTACTTC
TRBJ2-1 | - | - | TRBV30 | CAWSVPRSTRYNEQFF | TGTGCCTGGAGTGTACCTCGGTCGACGCGCTACAATGAGCAGTTCTTC
TRBJ2-5 | - | - | TRBV27 | CASGNYVNQETQYF | TGTGCCAGCGGAAATTATGTGAACCAAGAGACCCAGTACTTC
TRBJ1-1 | - | many | TRBV7-2 | CASSSQLNTEAFF | TGTGCCAGCAGCTCACAGCTGAACACTGAAGCTTTCTTT
TRBJ2-6 | - | few | TRBV6-5 | CASSYAKTSGANVLTF | TGTGCCAGCAGTTACGCCAAAACCTCTGGGGCCAACGTCCTGACTTTC
TRBJ1-2 | TRBD1 | few | TRBV7-2 | CASSEDRGPNYGYTF | TGTGCCAGCAGTGAAGACAGGGGCCCTAACTATGGCTACACCTTC
TRBJ1-2 | - | few | TRBV7-9 | CASSWTPLEYGYTF | TGTGCCAGCAGTTGGACCCCCTTGGAGTATGGCTACACCTTC
TRBJ2-7 | TRBD1 | - | TRBV6-1 | CASSEWVGDRGLYEQYF | TGTGCCAGCAGTGAATGGGTGGGAGACAGGGGCTTGTACGAGCAGTACTTC
TRBJ2-2 | - | - | TRBV19 | CASSIGGALTGELFF | TGTGCCAGTAGTATTGGGGGGGCCCTCACCGGGGAGCTGTTTTTT
TRBJ2-7 | TRBD2 | - | TRBV6-2/TRBV6-3 | CASSYGWTSGYEQYF | TGTGCCAGCAGTTACGGGTGGACTAGCGGCTACGAGCAGTACTTC
TRBJ2-1 | TRBD2 | - | TRBV19 | CASSIGLAFYNEQFF | TGTGCCAGTAGTATAGGACTAGCGTTCTACAATGAGCAGTTCTTC
TRBJ2-1 | - | - | TRBV7-2 | CASSSLAGQVYNEQFF | TGTGCCAGCAGCTCTTTAGCGGGACAGGTCTACAATGAGCAGTTCTTC
TRBJ2-7 | TRBD1 | - | TRBV6-1 | CASSDNPGGRAEQYF | TGTGCCAGCAGTGATAACCCAGGGGGCCGGGCCGAGCAGTACTTC
TRBJ2-1 | TRBD2 | - | TRBV28 | CASSVAGGLNEQFF | TGTGCCAGCAGTGTAGCGGGGGGGCTTAATGAGCAGTTCTTC
TRBJ1-5 | - | few | TRBV7-8 | CASSLAWASNQPQHF | TGTGCCAGCAGCTTAGCGTGGGCTAGCAATCAGCCCCAGCATTTT
TRBJ2-7 | - | - | TRBV7-6 | CASSLAEGTYEQYF | TGTGCCAGCAGCTTAGCGGAGGGAACCTACGAGCAGTACTTC
TRBJ1-4 | - | - | TRBV20-1 | CSSSGGFNEKLFF | TGCAGCTCCTCGGGGGGTTTTAATGAAAAACTGTTTTTT
TRBJ2-3 | - | once | TRBV6-2/TRBV6-3 | CASRVGGLPPTDTQYF | TGTGCCAGCCGGGTGGGGGGCCTACCCCCCACAGATACGCAGTATTTT
TRBJ2-1 | TRBD2 | many | TRBV12-3/TRBV12-4 | CASSETSGGAHEQFF | TGTGCCAGCAGCGAGACTAGCGGGGGGGCGCATGAGCAGTTCTTC
TRBJ2-6 | - | - | TRBV6-8 | CASSESSGTLWGQRTTGANVLTF | TGTGCCAGCAGTGAATCGAGCGGAACGCTCTGGGGCCAACGTACTACTGGGGCCAACGTCCTGACTTTC
TRBJ2-7 | TRBD2 | - | TRBV12-3/TRBV12-4 | CASSSSGRSEQYF | TGTGCCAGCAGTTCTAGCGGGAGGTCTGAGCAGTACTTC
TRBJ2-3 | - | - | TRBV7-6 | CASSKDLGSSTDTQYF | TGTGCCAGCAGCAAAGACTTAGGATCTAGCACAGATACGCAGTATTTT
TRBJ2-1 | - | few | TRBV7-8 | CASSPGENEQFF | TGTGCCAGCAGCCCTGGTGAAAATGAGCAGTTCTTC
TRBJ1-1 | - | - | TRBV20-1 | CSASYGRRNTEAFF | TGCAGTGCTAGTTATGGGAGAAGGAACACTGAAGCTTTCTTT
TRBJ2-1 | TRBD2 | - | TRBV7-8 | CASSLVTSGVYNEQFF | TGTGCCAGCAGCTTAGTTACTAGCGGGGTATACAATGAGCAGTTCTTC
TRBJ2-5 | - | - | TRBV4-2 | CASSQGDPAETQYF | TGTGCCAGCAGCCAAGGGGACCCCGCGGAGACCCAGTACTTC
TRBJ2-7 | TRBD2 | - | TRBV11-2 | CASSYGTSRGEQYF | TGTGCCAGCAGCTACGGGACTAGCCGAGGCGAGCAGTACTTC
TRBJ2-5 | TRBD2 | - | TRBV18 | CASSSGGRKAETQYF | TGTGCCAGCTCTTCAGGCGGGAGAAAGGCAGAGACCCAGTACTTC
TRBJ1-6 | TRBD1 | - | TRBV5-1 | CASSSGQGVVGLHF | TGCGCCAGCAGCTCGGGACAGGGGGTCGTGGGCCTCCACTTT
TRBJ1-6 | - | few | TRBV7-2 | CASSVGGDSPLHF | TGTGCCAGCAGCGTCGGAGGGGATTCACCCCTCCACTTT